The 18 T cell receptor beta chains reported below all come from one sample, sequenced in a study of blood T cell repertoires in COVID-19. Clones were sequenced by immunoSEQ multiplex PCR, and TCRdb holds only the in-frame ones, with some missing. The repertoire includes 250,000 to 350,000 clones, about 90% of them detected once, and approximately 5.3% sits in the top ten. Input material: PBMCs or T cells enriched from blood (not recorded which). Every receptor here comes from a woman in her twenties or thirties who had recovered from COVID-19.

This clone was recorded only once. This rearrangement joins TRBV19 to TRBJ2-5, with D possibly TRBD2 on 5 matching bases. The CDR3 length is 15 residues. Trimming stripped 2 bases from V and 5 bases from J, with 15 bases between. The germline CDR1 and CDR2 sequences are LNHDA and SQIVND (reference sequence). Here the CDR3 DNA reads TGTGCCAGTAGTATAAGGTACCGCGGGCGGGAGACCCAGTACTTC. This translates into CASSIRYRGRETQYF.

The chain employs TRBV5-1 and TRBJ1-3; weak D call: TRBD1 (5 bases). Trimming removed 4 bases at V and 1 base at J, with 12 bases between. Germline CDR1 SGHRS, CDR2 YFSETQ. CDR3 length equals 15 residues. The CDR3: CASSRSGGSGNTIYF. In DNA form, the CDR3 reads TGCGCCAGCAGCCGAAGCGGGGGATCTGGAAACACCATATATTTT.

J is TRBJ2-7 and V is TRBV5-6; 8 bases align to TRBD1. Trimming removed 0 bases from V and 4 bases from J; junction bases left unmatched: 3. The germline gives CDR1 SGHDT, CDR2 YYEEEE. CDR3 length: 14 amino acids. CDR3 sequence: CASSLARGPYEQYF. The CDR3 nucleotides read TGTGCCAGCAGCTTGGCCAGGGGGCCTTACGAGCAGTACTTC. The entire variable domain, with the rest obtained from reference TRBV5-6 and TRBJ2-7, is as follows: DAGVTQSPTHLIKTRGQQVTLRCSPKSGHDTVSWYQQALGQGPQFIFQYYEEEERQRGNFPDRFSGHQFPNYSSELNVNALLLGDSALYLCASSLARGPYEQYFGPGTRLTVT.

The chain uses TRBV3-1 (or the pseudogene TRBV3-2) and TRBJ2-7, with D possibly matching TRBD1 (7 bases). CDR1 and CDR2 (germline): LGHDT, YNNKEL (reference sequence). V dropped 4 bases and J dropped 4 bases, with 14 bases sitting between them. The CDR3 length is 14 residues. For the CDR3, the DNA is TGTGCCAGCAGCCCCCCAGGGGGGCTATACGAGCAGTACTTC. Amino acid sequence: CASSPPGGLYEQYF.

V gene TRBV5-4 combines with J gene TRBJ2-3; the D gene is possibly TRBD1 (5 bases). The V end was cut by 4 bases, the J end by 6 bases, with 12 bases between. Germline CDR1 reads SGHNT; CDR2 reads YYREEE (reference sequence). The CDR3 extends over 13 amino acids. CDR3 nucleotides: TGTGCCAGCAGCCCTGGGGCAGGGGATACGCAGTATTTT. Translation gives CASSPGAGDTQYF.

The chain uses TRBV6-5 and TRBJ2-7; possible D gene TRBD2, 7 bases. The V end was cut by 4 bases, the J end by 2 bases, with 18 bases between. CDR1 and CDR2 from the germline V gene are MNHEY and SVGAGI. The CDR3 spans 16 residues. The chain's CDR3 is CASSSSEGGLTYEQYF. The CDR3 nucleotides read TGTGCCAGCAGTTCCAGTGAGGGGGGGCTGACCTACGAGCAGTACTTC.

The J gene is TRBJ1-2, the V gene TRBV18; D is unclear. In germline, CDR1 is KGHSH, CDR2 LQKENI. CDR3 length: 13 amino acids. V was pared by 2 bases and J by 8 bases, with 12 bases between. In DNA, the CDR3 is TGTGCCAGCTCACCAGGTGGGTTGGGCGGCTACACCTTC. Its translation: CASSPGGLGGYTF.

This clone was seen repeatedly, ten times or more. The same CDR3 arises from other DNA sequences in this sample as well. V usage is TRBV28 and J usage is TRBJ2-1; TRBD2 agrees at 7 bases. Germline V lookup: CDR1 MDHEN, CDR2 SYDVKM. V was clipped by 6 bases and J by 4 bases; unmatched bases: 6. The CDR3 length is 14 residues. CDR3 coding DNA: TGTGCCAGCAGACAACCCGGGGGGTACAATGAGCAGTTCTTC. Its translation: CASRQPGGYNEQFF.

The J gene is TRBJ2-7, the V gene TRBV7-9; the match to TRBD1 covers 11 bases. The CDR3 extends over 15 amino acids. Unmatched junction bases numbered 6, after V lost 5 bases and J lost 3 bases. Germline loops: CDR1 SEHNR, CDR2 FQNEAQ (reference sequence). CDR3 DNA sequence: TGTGCCAGCAGCGTTGCGGGACAGGGGGTCTACGAGCAGTACTTC. Translating gives CASSVAGQGVYEQYF. The full variable domain, with the rest looked up from reference TRBV7-9 and TRBJ2-7, is DTGVSQNPRHKITKRGQNVTFRCDPISEHNRLYWYRQTLGQGPEFLTYFQNEAQLEKSRLLSDRFSAERPKGSFSTLEIQRTEQGDSAMYLCASSVAGQGVYEQYFGPGTRLTVT.

This chain links TRBV3-1 (or the pseudogene TRBV3-2) with TRBJ1-3; no definite D call. This CDR3 region has 16 residues. V lost 4 bases to trimming and J lost 4 bases, with 17 bases between them. From germline, CDR1 is LGHDT and CDR2 YNNKEL (reference sequence). CDR3 in amino acids: CASSPFLFEEGNTIYF. The CDR3 DNA reads as TGTGCCAGCAGCCCGTTTCTTTTCGAGGAGGGAAACACCATATATTTT.

This clone was counted between two and nine times. The J gene is TRBJ1-6, the V gene TRBV7-6, with D perhaps TRBD1 (6 bases). Germline-derived CDR1 and CDR2 are SGHVS and FNYEAQ. The V and J ends lost 6 bases and 4 bases respectively, with 13 bases between them. The CDR3 has 15 amino acids. Here the CDR3 reads CASSSRTAYNSPLHF. For the CDR3, the DNA is TGTGCCAGCAGTTCTCGGACAGCTTATAATTCACCCCTCCACTTT.

The rearrangement uses TRBV10-3 and TRBJ2-3; TRBD1 matches at 9 bases. This CDR3 has 15 residues. V was pared by 3 bases and J by 6 bases, with 7 bases of the junction left unmatched. Looked up from germline, CDR1 is ENHRY and CDR2 is SYGVKD. CDR3 DNA sequence: TGTGCCATCAGTGACCGGGACAGGGTAAGGGATACGCAGTATTTT. It translates to CAISDRDRVRDTQYF.

This clone was detected a few times. The chain employs TRBV29-1 and TRBJ1-1; D is unclear. V dropped 7 bases and J dropped 0 bases, with 9 bases sitting between them. Germline assignment: CDR1 SQVTM and CDR2 ANQGSEA. The CDR3 loop spans 12 amino acids. The CDR3 is CSAFTVNTEAFF. In DNA form, the CDR3 reads TGCAGCGCGTTCACAGTGAACACTGAAGCTTTCTTT.

The V gene is TRBV11-2, the J gene TRBJ1-2; D remains ambiguous. Trimming removed 6 bases at V and 7 bases at J, with 18 bases between. CDR3 length equals 14 residues. CDR1 and CDR2 (germline): SGHAT, FQNNGV. The CDR3 region is CASSPFLITGGYTF. The CDR3 region has the DNA TGTGCCAGCAGTCCCTTCCTCATCACGGGTGGCTACACCTTC.

This chain joins TRBV10-3 and TRBJ2-5; possible D gene TRBD1, 6 bases. CDR1 and CDR2 (germline): ENHRY, SYGVKD. The ends were cut back, 3 bases at V and 6 bases at J, with 20 bases in the middle. This CDR3 contains 16 residues. The CDR3 coding sequence is TGTGCCATCAGTGACGTTCCAGGGGTCGCAGGTCAGACCCAGTACTTC. It encodes CAISDVPGVAGQTQYF.

This clone was seen only a few times. The genes are TRBV6-4 and TRBJ1-6; no reliable D call. V was clipped by 4 bases and J by 7 bases, with 11 bases between them. The CDR3 is 14 amino acids. CDR1 MRHNA and CDR2 SNTAGT come from the germline V gene. Here the CDR3 DNA reads TGTGCCAGCAGTGTATCCCCTGGCAATTCACCCCTCCACTTT. This encodes CASSVSPGNSPLHF.

V is TRBV5-1 and J is TRBJ2-6, with a tentative D call TRBD1 (5 bases). The germline gives CDR1 SGHRS, CDR2 YFSETQ. The CDR3 has 19 residues. Trimming took 0 bases from V and 0 from J, leaving 16 bases between them. The CDR3 here is CASSLEGQGVLSGANVLTF. CDR3 bases: TGCGCCAGCAGCTTGGAGGGCCAGGGCGTACTCTCTGGGGCCAACGTCCTGACTTTC.

V gene TRBV6-5 combines with J gene TRBJ1-3; D may be TRBD1 (5 bases). CDR1 is MNHEY, CDR2 SVGAGI, per germline. V dropped 0 bases and J dropped 7 bases, with 13 bases sitting between them. The CDR3 extends over 15 amino acids. Here the CDR3 reads CASSYSTQGTNTIYF. Written as DNA, the CDR3 is TGTGCCAGCAGTTACTCGACTCAGGGAACGAACACCATATATTTT.